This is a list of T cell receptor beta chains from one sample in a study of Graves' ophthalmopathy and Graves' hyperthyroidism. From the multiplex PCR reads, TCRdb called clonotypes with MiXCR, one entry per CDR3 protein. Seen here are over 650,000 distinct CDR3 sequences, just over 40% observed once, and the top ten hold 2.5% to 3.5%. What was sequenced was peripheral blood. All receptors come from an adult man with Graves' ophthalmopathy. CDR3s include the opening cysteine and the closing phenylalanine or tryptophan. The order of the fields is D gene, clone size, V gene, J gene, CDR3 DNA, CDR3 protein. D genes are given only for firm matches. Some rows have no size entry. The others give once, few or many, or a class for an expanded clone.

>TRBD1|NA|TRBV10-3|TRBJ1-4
TGTGCCATCAGTCGGGACAGGGGGCGAGATCGAAAACTGTTTTTT
CAISRDRGRDRKLFF
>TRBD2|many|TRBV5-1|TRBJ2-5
TGCGCCAGCAGCATAGCGGGAGTGCAAGAGACCCAGTACTTC
CASSIAGVQETQYF
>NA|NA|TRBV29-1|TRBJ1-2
TGCAGCAAAGAGGCGAACTATGGCTACACCTTC
CSKEANYGYTF
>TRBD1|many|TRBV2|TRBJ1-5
TGTGCCAGCAGATCTTACAGGGGGGGAAATCAGCCCCAGCATTTT
CASRSYRGGNQPQHF
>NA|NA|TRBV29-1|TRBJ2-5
TGCAGCCAAGGCGGCAGCTTCCAAGGGACCCAGTACTTC
CSQGGSFQGTQYF
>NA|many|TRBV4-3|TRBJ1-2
TGCGCCAGCAGCCAAGATTTCGGGACGCGTGGCTACACCTTC
CASSQDFGTRGYTF
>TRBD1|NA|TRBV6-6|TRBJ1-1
TGTGCCAGCAGTCATGACAGGGCAGCCACTGAAGCTTTCTTT
CASSHDRAATEAFF
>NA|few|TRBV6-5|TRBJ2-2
TGTGCCAGCAGTTATGAGAGTTACACCGGGGAGCTGTTTTTT
CASSYESYTGELFF
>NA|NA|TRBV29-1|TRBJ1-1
TGCAGCGTTGCCCGCAGGGGCGCTGAAGCTTTCTTT
CSVARRGAEAFF
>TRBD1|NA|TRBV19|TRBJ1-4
TGTGCCAGTAGTAACCGAGGACAGGGGTTACTTGTTAATGAAAAACTGTTTTTT
CASSNRGQGLLVNEKLFF
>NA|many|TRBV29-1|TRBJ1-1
TGCAGCGTTGCTACAGAACGGGGGTATGACACTGAAGCTTTCTTT
CSVATERGYDTEAFF
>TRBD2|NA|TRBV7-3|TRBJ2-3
TGTGCCAGCAGCCAAGGTGGACTAGGCACAGATACGCAGTATTTT
CASSQGGLGTDTQYF
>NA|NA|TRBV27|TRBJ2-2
TGTGCCAGCAGTTTACAAGGGGAGCTGTTTTTT
CASSLQGELFF
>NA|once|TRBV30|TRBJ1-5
TGTGCCTGGGCCCTACCGGGAGGTCAGCCCCAGCATTTT
CAWALPGGQPQHF
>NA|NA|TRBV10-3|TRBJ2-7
TGTGCCATCAGGGACTCTTACTACGAGCAGTACTTC
CAIRDSYYEQYF
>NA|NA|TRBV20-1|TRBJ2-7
TGCAGTGCTAGAAGCGGTCAACACTACGAGCAGTACTTC
CSARSGQHYEQYF
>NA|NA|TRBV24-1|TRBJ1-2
TGTGCCACCAGTGATTTGACAGCTCTCGGCTACACCTTC
CATSDLTALGYTF
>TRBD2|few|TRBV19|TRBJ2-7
TGTGCCAGTAGGGCTAGCGGGGTTAGCTCCTACGAGCAGTACTTC
CASRASGVSSYEQYF
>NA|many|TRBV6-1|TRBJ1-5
TGTGCCAGCTTGGCAAAGTTACACCAGCATTTT
CASLAKLHQHF
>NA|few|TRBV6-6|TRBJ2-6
TGTGCCAGCAGTTACGGTGTGGGGTCTGGGGCCAACGTCCTGACTTTC
CASSYGVGSGANVLTF
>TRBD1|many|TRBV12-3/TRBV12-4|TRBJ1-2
TGTGCCAGCAGTTTAAGACAGGGTGTTCGCGGCTACACCTTC
CASSLRQGVRGYTF
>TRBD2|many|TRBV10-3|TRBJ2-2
TGTGCCACAATGCTCGGGGGGGCCTCCGGGGAGCTGTTTTTT
CATMLGGASGELFF
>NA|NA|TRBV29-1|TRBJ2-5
TGCAGCGATTTAACCGGGGAAGAGACCCAGCGCTTC
CSDLTGEETQRF
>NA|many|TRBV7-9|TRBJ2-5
TGTGCCAGCATTCATCCCGGCCAGGGCATGGAGACCCAGTACTTC
CASIHPGQGMETQYF
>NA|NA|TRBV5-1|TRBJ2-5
TGCGCCAGCAGCCTCGGGACCCCGAGGGAGACCCAGTACTTC
CASSLGTPRETQYF
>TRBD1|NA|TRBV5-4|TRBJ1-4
TGTGCCAGCAGCTCCCGGTCCGGGACAGGGTCTGAAAAACTGTTTTTT
CASSSRSGTGSEKLFF
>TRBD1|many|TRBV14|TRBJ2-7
TGCGCCAGCAGCCAGGCCGGGACAGGGGGCTACGAGCAGTACTTC
CASSQAGTGGYEQYF
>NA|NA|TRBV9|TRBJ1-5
TGTGCCAGCAGCGGGGGGGGGTCCTCCAATCAGCCCCAGCATTTT
CASSGGGSSNQPQHF
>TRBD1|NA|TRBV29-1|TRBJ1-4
TGCAGCGTTCAACTTGGGACAGGGGATGAAAAACTGTTTTTT
CSVQLGTGDEKLFF
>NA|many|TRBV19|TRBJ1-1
TGTGCCAGTAGTATCATTGGCAGGAGCAACACTGAAGCTTTCTTT
CASSIIGRSNTEAFF
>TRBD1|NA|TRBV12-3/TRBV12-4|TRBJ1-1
TGTGCCAGCAGCTCGGGGACAGGAGTGAACACTGAAGCTTTCTTT
CASSSGTGVNTEAFF
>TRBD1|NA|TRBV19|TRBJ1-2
TGTGCCAGTAGTATGGGGACAGGGGTTAGCTATGGCTACACCTTC
CASSMGTGVSYGYTF
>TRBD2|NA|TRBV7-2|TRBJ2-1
TGTGCCAGTAGTAGAGGACTAGCGGGAAGGGAGCAGTTCTTC
CASSRGLAGREQFF
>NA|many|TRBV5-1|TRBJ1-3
TGCGCCAGCAGCTTGGACGGACAGTTGGGAAACACCATATATTTT
CASSLDGQLGNTIYF
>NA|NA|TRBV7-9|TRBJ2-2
TGTGCCAGCAGAGGGGGGTCGGGGTCGTCCGGGGAGCTGTTTTTT
CASRGGSGSSGELFF
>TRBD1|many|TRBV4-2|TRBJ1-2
TGTGCCAGCAGCCCTACAGGGGACGTTAACTATGGCTACACCTTC
CASSPTGDVNYGYTF
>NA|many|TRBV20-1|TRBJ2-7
TGCAGTGCTAGGGGGGACTCCTACGAGCAGTACTTC
CSARGDSYEQYF
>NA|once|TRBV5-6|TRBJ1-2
TGTGCCAGCAGCTTGCGGGACGGGCCCACTATGGGCTACACCTTC
CASSLRDGPTMGYTF
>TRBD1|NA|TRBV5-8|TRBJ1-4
TGTGCCAGCAGCCCGGGGACAGGGGGTCGAAATGAAAAACTGTTTTTT
CASSPGTGGRNEKLFF
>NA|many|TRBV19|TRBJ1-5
TGTGCCAGTAGTATAGAAGGCGGGGGGTCGAGCAATCAGCCCCAGCATTTT
CASSIEGGGSSNQPQHF
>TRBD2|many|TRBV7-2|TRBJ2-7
TGTGCCAGCAGCTTACCCCTAGCGGGAGGGCCTCTTTCCTACGAGCAGTACTTC
CASSLPLAGGPLSYEQYF
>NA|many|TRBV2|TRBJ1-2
TGTGCCAGCAGTGAATTGCTTGGCTACACCTTC
CASSELLGYTF
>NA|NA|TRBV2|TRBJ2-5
TGTGCCAGCAGGGACATGGGAGGCCCGGGGACCCAGTACTTC
CASRDMGGPGTQYF
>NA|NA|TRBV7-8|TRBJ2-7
TGTGCCAGCAGCTTAATGGCTAGCAGCTCCTACGAGCAGTACTTC
CASSLMASSSYEQYF
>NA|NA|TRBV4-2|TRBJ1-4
TGTGCCAGCAGCTTAGCGGGGGGGGTTGGTGAAAAACTGTTTTTT
CASSLAGGVGEKLFF
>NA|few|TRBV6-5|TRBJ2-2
TGTGCCAGCAGTTACTCCCGGACCGGGACAACGAACACCGGGGAGCTGTTTTTT
CASSYSRTGTTNTGELFF
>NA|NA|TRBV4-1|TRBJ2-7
TGCGCCAGCAGCCAAGAAAGCAGGCCAAGCTACGAGCAGTACTTC
CASSQESRPSYEQYF
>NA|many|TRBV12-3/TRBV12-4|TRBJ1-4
TGTGCCAGCAAATTTGGAGGGGAAAAACTGTTTTTT
CASKFGGEKLFF